What follows are 8 T cell receptor delta chains derived from one specimen sequenced in a study of γδ T cells in repeated Plasmodium falciparum infection. Flow sorting of PBMC yielded separate Vgamma9/Vdelta2+ and Vdelta2-negative gammadelta T cell populations for bulk repertoire analysis. TCRdb repeated clone calling on the multiplex PCR reads with CATT. The repertoire holds around 82,000 delta-chain clones, with under 1.5% as singletons. The sample taken for sequencing was gamma-delta T cells from blood. These receptors were obtained from a pool of human donors (malaria-infected and uninfected, not separated).

There are a few counts of this clone. Since a far larger clone is one base different, this is likely a read error. The sample has other DNA sequences that encode this CDR3 too. The chain uses TRDV1 and TRDJ1, with a weak D call TRDD3 (5 bases). Per the germline V gene, CDR1 is TSWWSYY and CDR2 is QGS. The CDR3 loop spans 20 amino acids. V lost 0 bases to trimming and J lost 0 bases, with 23 bases between them. The chain's CDR3 is CALGELGRWGILRYTDKLIF. The CDR3 DNA is TGTGCTCTTGGGGAACTTGGAAGATGGGGAATACTTAGGTACACCGATAAACTCATCTTT.

Worth noting for this clone: The TCRdb protein, from a much larger clone, departs from this DNA's translation at residue 13, likely by read error; the protein shown derives from the DNA. The J segment was not called; the V segment is TRDV2. In germline, CDR1 is GEAIGNYY, CDR2 EKD. The CDR3 has 14 residues. CDR3 sequence reads: CACDPIAYTDKLTF. The CDR3 DNA follows: TGTGCCTGTGACCCGATTGCTTACACCGATAAACTCACCTTT.

This clone was observed at least ten times. This DNA translates differently at residue 3 from the TCRdb protein, which is that of a much larger clone; a read error is likely, and the protein shown is the DNA's own translation. The chain carries TRDV2 and TRDJ3; 9 bases agree with TRDD3. Since TCRdb gives no J gene, matching the DNA to germline was used here to assign it. Germline V CDR1 and CDR2: GEAIGNYY, EKD. The CDR3 is made up of 17 amino acids. The CDR3, as DNA: TGTGCCCGTGACACGGTGGGGGATAGCCGGGACACCCGACAGATGTTTTTC. Its translation: CARDTVGDSRDTRQMFF.

As for this clone: TCRdb assigns this DNA the protein of a much larger clone, which departs from its translation at residue 5; this likely reflects a read error, and the protein shown comes from translating the DNA. This chain connects TRDV1 to TRDJ1, with 7 bases that match TRDD3. TCRdb offers no J gene call, so here the DNA was matched to germline to obtain one. Germline CDR1 TSWWSYY, CDR2 QGS. CDR3 size: 19 residues. J lost 0 bases, V lost 4 bases, and 17 bases had no gene match. The CDR3 is CALGGPPTFGIHYTDKLIF. The CDR3 coding sequence is TGTGCTCTTGGGGGCCCACCTACGTTCGGGATACATTACACCGATAAACTCATCTTT.

With respect to this clone: TCRdb's protein, taken from a much larger clone, differs from this DNA's translation at residue 15, likely owing to a read error; the protein displayed comes from the DNA. The genes are TRDV2 and TRDJ1; D may match TRDD2 or TRDD3 (5 bases each). Matching the DNA to germline supplied the J gene, which TCRdb does not give. CDR1 GEAIGNYY and CDR2 EKD come from the germline V gene. The CDR3 spans 19 residues. The CDR3 DNA is TGTGCCTGTGACACCCTAAAAGTGGGATTGCGACCCTACACCGGTAAACTCATCTTT. Protein sequence: CACDTLKVGLRPYTGKLIF.

This clone was found many times. TCRdb has a much larger clone's protein, which differs at residue 20 from the translation of this DNA, likely because of a read error; what is shown is the protein translated from the DNA. The V gene was identified as TRDV2, while no J gene was called; TRDD3 reflects the table's D call only, with no check against the DNA. Germline V gene lookup returns CDR1 GEAIGNYY and CDR2 EKD. The length of the CDR3 is 21 residues. The chain's CDR3 is CACDAYWGMTSGAGGTDKLTF. The CDR3 nucleotides read TGTGCCTGTGACGCGTACTGGGGGATGACTTCGGGTGCGGGTGGCACCGATAAACTCACCTTT.

This clone has a handful of counts. The mismatch at residue 15 between this DNA's translation and the TCRdb protein of a much larger clone likely reflects a read error; the protein shown is translated from the DNA. The rearrangement uses TRDV3 and TRDJ1, with 8 bases fitting TRDD3. The CDR3 is 17 amino acids. Germline lookup yields CDR1 TVYSNPD and CDR2 GDNSRS (reference sequence). In DNA form, the CDR3 reads TGTGCCTTTGATACTGGGGGGAGTATCTCCCGTATCGATAAACACATCTTT. Protein product: CAFDTGGSISRIDKHIF.

In its sample, this clone was seen many times. The protein TCRdb lists belongs to a much larger clone and differs from this DNA's translation at residue 15, which points to a read error; the protein shown is made from the DNA. The V call is TRDV1, the J call TRDJ1, with 9 positions matching TRDD3. The CDR3 extends over 17 amino acids. Germline V gene sequence: CDR1 TSWWSYY, CDR2 QGS. The CDR3 DNA reads as TGTGCTCTTGGGGTCGGGGCTGGGGGATTCTCTACCGATAAACCCATCTTT. Protein: CALGVGAGGFSTDKPIF.